This TCR beta chain was profiled in a study of CD8 T cells in ankylosing spondylitis. Study-wide results and caveats: Significant enrichment of disease-linked clones was reportedly seen in matched ankylosing spondylitis synovial fluid. Ankylosing spondylitis blood appeared to be characterized by a TCR beta motif of 8 or 9 highly homologous variants.

There are 13 residues in the CDR3. V was clipped by 8 bases and J by 0 bases, with 8 bases between them. Germline assignment: CDR1 WSHSY and CDR2 SAAADI. Using quantitative 5'-RACE with molecular barcodes, the authors made TCR beta libraries. A single record per CDR3 protein comes from TCRdb applying MiXCR to the 5' RACE reads. The table shows more than 30,000 distinct CDR3 sequences, with 8% to 13% occurring only once. Only a few counts were recorded for this clonotype. Its antigen is currently unknown. Specimen: synovial fluid, either unsorted or a sorted T cell fraction (not recorded which). This receptor was identified in a male donor with ankylosing spondylitis. The rearrangement joins TRBV10-2 to TRBJ1-3, with no clear D. This CDR3 reads CASGRSSGNTIYF. In DNA form, the CDR3 reads TGCGCCAGCGGGCGGAGCTCTGGAAACACCATATATTTT.